A selection of T cell receptor beta chains follows, all from one sample in a study of sequential checkpoint blockade in melanoma. Produced via immunoSEQ multiplex PCR; TCRdb's table is partial and in-frame only. Of around 19,000 clones in the sample, roughly 28% are singletons; the top ten hold 6.5% to 9%. This material consisted of tumor tissue (inferred from file names), taken from a patient given nivolumab and ipilimumab in sequence. These receptors were collected from a human donor with melanoma. Each CDR3 is given with its conserved first and last residue.

V gene,CDR3 protein
TRBV6-8,CASSYGVANTGELFF
TRBV29-1,CSAAGGVAGYEQYF
TRBV19,CASTRGLADQETQYF
TRBV11-3,CASSLGGGQGGRSYNEQFF
TRBV5-1,CASSPWTGGGETQYF
TRBV11-3,CASSWGQGQGYGYTF
TRBV6-8,CASSYGNLAGFYNEQFF
TRBV10-2,CASSDRTSNQPQHF
TRBV14,CASSQLGFSTGELFF
TRBV12-2,CATSGRGYQETQYF
TRBV5-1,CASSLGDFTERTKRLTEAFF
TRBV11-3,CASSARTGDFEKLFF
TRBV19,CASSPVVAGGKDTQYF
TRBV6-8,CASSTTRQGGLGGYTF
TRBV11-3,CASSLSQGLNQPQHF
TRBV5-1,CASTKTGLQETQYF
TRBV6-8,CATQRAGKKNIQYF
TRBV19,CASSILPMPSNQPQHF
TRBV11-3,CASSYTGVAGNQPQHF
TRBV18,CASSPSGQGREQYF
TRBV11-3,CASSRDPYNSPLHF
TRBV6-8,CASSKTGNEQFF
TRBV6-7,CASLDEGGAFF
TRBV19,CASSSLEGLSYEQYF
TRBV7-4,CASSPGTGGEQYF
TRBV19,CASSGTDGEQFF
TRBV6-8,CASSYWGQGNNEQFF
TRBV19,CASRTVPYEQYF
TRBV6-8,CASSYSVGGSHSNQPQHF
TRBV11-3,CASRPTHTGSAFNQPQHF
TRBV6-8,CASRAYSYEQYF
TRBV6-1,CASSEASGGNIQYF
TRBV7-2,CASSPGGHYGYTF
TRBV18,CASSPGGLDSYNEQFF
TRBV12-5,CASKSGGAYNEQFF
TRBV7-8,CASSSRPYNEQFF
TRBV28,CASSLGGVGAYEQYF
TRBV6-8,CASFGILKNTEAFF
TRBV30,CAWSEVLGPGELFF
TRBV15,CATSRSGLAGGLNEQFF
TRBV15,CATSREGRGGINEQFF
TRBV19,CASSSRRGTGELFF
TRBV9,CASSPRTGGTSPLHF
TRBV11-3,CASSSQPPGGSGNTIYF
TRBV6-8,CASRTSGGLDTQYF
TRBV6-8,CASRPEAGGVTEAFF